The 8 T cell receptor beta chains given below trace back to one sample, sequenced in a study of T cells after yellow fever vaccination (dated by TCRdb to between 2017 and 2020). The library was generated by 5' RACE. The listed sequencing device is Illumina HiSeq 2500. TCRdb ran its own pipeline on the public reads, namely fastp trimming at Q25 and MiXCR clone calling, and kept in-frame beta chains. Rows with a matching CDR3 protein are joined into one entry that keeps the most common DNA and genes. The sample has approximately 340,000 distinct CDR3 sequences on record, more than 8.5% of them singletons. The ten largest clones capture 18% of the sample. The treatment or condition label for this specimen denotes: live attenuated yellow fever vaccine strain. The sample was PBMCs, taken on the day of the first yellow fever vaccination. All receptors come from a young man who received the YFV17D yellow fever vaccine.

This clonotype has ten or more counts. The chain is built from TRBV20-1 and TRBJ1-2; D unresolved. The CDR3 covers 13 residues. CDR1 is DFQATT and CDR2 is SNEGSKA in the germline V gene (reference sequence). V gave up 5 bases and J gave up 4 bases, with 14 bases separating them. The CDR3 is CSAVPNSLYGYTF. As DNA, the CDR3 is TGCAGTGCTGTCCCCAATAGTCTCTATGGCTACACCTTC.

The chain combines TRBV11-2 with TRBJ1-6; 10 bases align to TRBD1. Germline loops: CDR1 SGHAT, CDR2 FQNNGV. This CDR3 contains 15 residues. The V gene end was trimmed by 6 bases and the J gene end by 10 bases; junction bases not matched to a gene: 9. The CDR3 loop reads CASSSLRDRGSPLHF. The CDR3 nucleotides read TGTGCCAGCAGTTCCCTCCGGGACAGGGGCTCACCCCTCCACTTT.

This sequence joins TRBV20-1 and TRBJ2-2; TRBD2 is a possible D gene (5 bases). The V gene lost 3 bases and the J gene lost 1 base, with 12 bases spanning the gap. This CDR3 is built from 15 residues. Germline loops: CDR1 DFQATT, CDR2 SNEGSKA (reference sequence). The CDR3 loop is CSASLGAVNTGELFF. The CDR3 coding sequence is TGCAGTGCTAGTCTTGGAGCGGTGAACACCGGGGAGCTGTTTTTT.

The sample holds many counts of this clonotype. The chain carries TRBV4-2 and TRBJ2-1, with no clear D. The V gene's germline CDR1 is LGHNA and CDR2 YNFKEQ. Trimming shortened V by 1 base and J by 8 bases, and 6 bases separated the two germline ends. CDR3 length: 12 residues. The CDR3 loop is CASSQGRDEQFF. CDR3 in DNA: TGTGCCAGCAGCCAAGGTCGGGATGAGCAGTTCTTC.

The chain joins TRBV24-1 to TRBJ2-2, with D possibly being TRBD1 (5 bases). This CDR3 is 14 amino acids long. CDR1 and CDR2 from the germline V gene are KGHDR and SFDVKD. The V end was cut by 4 bases, the J end by 4 bases, with 9 bases between. The DNA of the CDR3 is TGTGCCACCAGTGAACAGGAGCTCACCGGGGAGCTGTTTTTT. This sequence encodes CATSEQELTGELFF.

The chain combines TRBV27 with TRBJ1-1; tentative D call: TRBD1 (6 bases). The length of the CDR3 is 13 residues. Per the germline V gene, CDR1 is MNHEY and CDR2 is SMNVEV (reference sequence). V lost 3 bases and J lost 10, with 15 bases in between. The CDR3 nucleotides are TGTGCCAGCAGTTTGGGACAACGGACCTCAGCTTTCTTT. This codes for CASSLGQRTSAFF.

This clonotype was observed at least ten times. The rearrangement uses TRBV7-2 and TRBJ2-3; D is unresolved. In germline, CDR1 is SGHTA, CDR2 FQGNSA. The germline V and J ends were trimmed by 5 bases and 4 bases, with 16 bases remaining between them. CDR3 length equals 15 residues. The CDR3 DNA reads as TGTGCCAGCAGCCCCGCCCCCTTTGATTCAGATACGCAGTATTTT. This gives the protein CASSPAPFDSDTQYF.

This chain connects TRBV9 to TRBJ2-7; D is possibly TRBD1 (6 bases). Per the germline V gene, CDR1 is SGDLS and CDR2 is YYNGEE. With 6 bases removed from V and 0 bases from J, the gap between germline ends came to 16 bases. This CDR3 has 15 residues. The CDR3, as DNA: TGTGCCAGCAACCCATCGGGACAAAGCTCCTACGAGCAGTACTTC. It is translated as CASNPSGQSSYEQYF. The full variable domain, with the rest looked up from reference TRBV9 and TRBJ2-7, is DSGVTQTPKHLITATGQRVTLRCSPRSGDLSVYWYQQSLDQGLQFLIQYYNGEERAKGNILERFSAQQFPDLHSELNLSSLELGDSALYFCASNPSGQSSYEQYFGPGTRLTVT.